Listed below are T cell receptor beta chains from one sample, sequenced in a study of a mutant IDH1 vaccine in newly diagnosed glioma. The table came from immunoSEQ multiplex PCR; TCRdb's copy has only in-frame clones and leaves some out. The profile shows under 65,000 clones, 75% to 85% of them singletons. No antigen has been assigned to these receptors. Sequenced here: PBMCs, sampled from a glioma patient whose treatment included an IDH1 peptide vaccine. These receptors were collected from a man aged 45-65 years with glioma. The CDR3 runs from the conserved cysteine through the conserved F or W. A D gene is named only where the DNA matches it firmly. Clone size is shown for a subset of rows, as once, few, many or a class of expanded clone.

TRBJ1-5	TRBV20-1	.	.	TGCAGTGCTAGTGGGGCGTCCCAGCATTTT	CSASGASQHF
TRBJ1-1	TRBV7-9	few	.	TGTGCCAGCAGCTCACGGGAGGCTTTCTTT	CASSSREAFF
TRBJ2-1	TRBV9	.	.	TGTGCCAGCAGCGGAGACAGCAATGAGCAGTTCTTC	CASSGDSNEQFF
TRBJ2-3	TRBV7-2	.	TRBD2	TGTGCCAGCAGCTTACGACCGGGAGGCATCACAGATACGCAGTATTTT	CASSLRPGGITDTQYF
TRBJ1-1	TRBV20-1	.	.	TGCAGTGTGAGGCGAAACACTGAAGCTTTCTTT	CSVRRNTEAFF
TRBJ1-5	TRBV5-1	.	.	TGCGCCAGCAGCCCGGGTGTGAATAGCAATCAGCCCCAGCATTTT	CASSPGVNSNQPQHF
TRBJ1-6	TRBV6-6	.	.	TGTGCCAGCAGTGGGCCAGCTTCGGATTCACCCCTCCACTTT	CASSGPASDSPLHF
TRBJ2-3	TRBV13	.	TRBD2	TGTGCCAGCAGCTTGCGCCTAGCGGGGGTGGATACGCAGTATTTT	CASSLRLAGVDTQYF
TRBJ2-3	TRBV2	.	TRBD2	TGTGCCAGCACCCCCACGGGAGGGGGGGCAGATACGCAGTATTTT	CASTPTGGGADTQYF
TRBJ2-3	TRBV2	few	.	TGTGCCAGCAAGCAGGGAATCCTCGCAGATACGCAGTATTTT	CASKQGILADTQYF
TRBJ2-5	TRBV30	.	.	TGTGCCTGGAGTGTACACAGAAAGGGGACAGAGACCCAGTACTTC	CAWSVHRKGTETQYF
TRBJ1-4	TRBV5-4	.	.	TGTGCCAGCAGCTTAGGGTTTAATGAAAAACTGTTTTTT	CASSLGFNEKLFF
TRBJ2-2	TRBV5-6	few	.	TGTGCCAGCAGCTTACCCTGGGTCAACGCGAACACCGGGGAGCTGTTTTTT	CASSLPWVNANTGELFF